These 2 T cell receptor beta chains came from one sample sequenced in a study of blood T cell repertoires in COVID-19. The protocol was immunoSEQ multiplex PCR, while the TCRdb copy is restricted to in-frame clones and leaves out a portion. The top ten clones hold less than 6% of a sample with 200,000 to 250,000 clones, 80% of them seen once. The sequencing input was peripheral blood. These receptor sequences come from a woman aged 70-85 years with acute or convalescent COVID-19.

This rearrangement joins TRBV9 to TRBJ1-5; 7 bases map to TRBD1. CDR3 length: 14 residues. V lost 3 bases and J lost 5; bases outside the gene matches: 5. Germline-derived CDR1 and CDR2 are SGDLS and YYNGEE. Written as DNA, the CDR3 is TGTGCCAGCAGCGAGGGGACAGCCCATCAGCCCCAGCATTTT. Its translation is CASSEGTAHQPQHF.

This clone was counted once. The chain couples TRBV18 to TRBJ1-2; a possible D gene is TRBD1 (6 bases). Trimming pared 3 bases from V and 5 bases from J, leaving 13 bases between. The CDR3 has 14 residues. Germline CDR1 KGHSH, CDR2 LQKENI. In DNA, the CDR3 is TGTGCCAGCTCACCTCGGACAGAGGGTTATGGCTACACCTTC. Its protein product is CASSPRTEGYGYTF.